Listed below are T cell receptor beta chains from one sample, sequenced in a study of blood T cell repertoires in COVID-19. The repertoire was sequenced with immunoSEQ multiplex PCR; TCRdb's copy has only in-frame clones and lacks some. The table records 250,000 to 400,000 clones, around 90% of them present only once. The sample comprised PBMCs or T cells enriched from blood (not recorded which). The receptors here all came from a man in his 60s who had recovered from COVID-19. CDR3s include the opening cysteine and the closing phenylalanine or tryptophan. The order of the fields is clone size, D gene, J gene, V gene, CDR3 DNA, CDR3 protein. A D gene is named only where the DNA matches it firmly. Some rows have no size entry. The others give once, few or many, or a class for an expanded clone.

abundance: -; d_gene: TRBD1; j_gene: TRBJ2-2; v_gene: TRBV27; CDR3nt: TGTGCCAGCAGTAGACAGGGGGCCGGGGAGCTGTTTTTT; CDR3aa: CASSRQGAGELFF
abundance: -; d_gene: TRBD1; j_gene: TRBJ1-4; v_gene: TRBV7-9; CDR3nt: TGTGCCAGCGGCGATTACAGGGGGCGTGATTCAACTAATGAAAAACTGTTTTTT; CDR3aa: CASGDYRGRDSTNEKLFF
abundance: -; d_gene: -; j_gene: TRBJ1-5; v_gene: TRBV19; CDR3nt: TGTGCCAGTAGTATTCGGGGGGACCTATATAGCAATCAGCCCCAGCATTTT; CDR3aa: CASSIRGDLYSNQPQHF
abundance: -; d_gene: TRBD1; j_gene: TRBJ2-3; v_gene: TRBV29-1; CDR3nt: TGCAGCGCCAACCCCGGGGGGACAGGGGTCACAGATACGCAGTATTTT; CDR3aa: CSANPGGTGVTDTQYF
abundance: -; d_gene: TRBD2; j_gene: TRBJ2-7; v_gene: TRBV5-1; CDR3nt: TGCGCCAGCAGCTTGCCTCCGGGACTAGCAGGCTACGAGCAGTACTTC; CDR3aa: CASSLPPGLAGYEQYF
abundance: -; d_gene: -; j_gene: TRBJ1-2; v_gene: TRBV2; CDR3nt: TGTGCAGAAGCGGGGCAGGCGAACTATGGCTACACCTTC; CDR3aa: CAEAGQANYGYTF
abundance: -; d_gene: -; j_gene: TRBJ2-1; v_gene: TRBV24-1; CDR3nt: TGTGCCACCAGTGAAACAGGGAAGAGCTCCTACAATGAGCAGTTCTTC; CDR3aa: CATSETGKSSYNEQFF
abundance: -; d_gene: TRBD1; j_gene: TRBJ2-1; v_gene: TRBV5-1; CDR3nt: TGCGCCAGCGGCGGGGGACAGGGAGCCTACAATGAGCAGTTCTTC; CDR3aa: CASGGGQGAYNEQFF
abundance: -; d_gene: -; j_gene: TRBJ2-2; v_gene: TRBV7-2; CDR3nt: TGTGCCAGCAGCTTAGGGGCCTCTACCGGGGAGCTGTTTTTT; CDR3aa: CASSLGASTGELFF
abundance: -; d_gene: -; j_gene: TRBJ2-7; v_gene: TRBV6-5; CDR3nt: TGTGCCAGCACAAACGCGGCCTCCGGTGAGCAGTACTTC; CDR3aa: CASTNAASGEQYF
abundance: -; d_gene: -; j_gene: TRBJ1-2; v_gene: TRBV28; CDR3nt: TGTGCCAGCAGTTCGAATCCCGGACAAGTTAACTATGGCTACACCTTC; CDR3aa: CASSSNPGQVNYGYTF
abundance: -; d_gene: TRBD1; j_gene: TRBJ1-1; v_gene: TRBV19; CDR3nt: TGTGCCAGTAGCCGTCCCTACAGGGGGAGCACTGAAGCTTTCTTT; CDR3aa: CASSRPYRGSTEAFF
abundance: -; d_gene: -; j_gene: TRBJ2-2; v_gene: TRBV9; CDR3nt: TGTGCCAGCAGCGCGAGGTCGAACACCGGGGAGCTGTTTTTT; CDR3aa: CASSARSNTGELFF
abundance: -; d_gene: -; j_gene: TRBJ2-3; v_gene: TRBV28; CDR3nt: TGTGCCTACCCCCCCCGGGTCGCTTTGGATACGCAGTATTTT; CDR3aa: CAYPPRVALDTQYF
abundance: -; d_gene: -; j_gene: TRBJ2-3; v_gene: TRBV10-1; CDR3nt: TGCGCCAGCAGTGAGGCGGGTTTCACAGATACGCAGTATTTT; CDR3aa: CASSEAGFTDTQYF
abundance: -; d_gene: -; j_gene: TRBJ2-7; v_gene: TRBV7-2; CDR3nt: TGTGCCAGCAGCTTAGTCCCGAGATACGAGCAGTACTTC; CDR3aa: CASSLVPRYEQYF
abundance: -; d_gene: -; j_gene: TRBJ1-4; v_gene: TRBV28; CDR3nt: TGTGCCAGCAGTTTCCTCGGGACTCAAAAACTGTTTTTT; CDR3aa: CASSFLGTQKLFF
abundance: -; d_gene: TRBD2; j_gene: TRBJ2-5; v_gene: TRBV5-1; CDR3nt: TGCGCCAGCAGCCCGACGCGGGGGTCGGAGACCCAGTACTTC; CDR3aa: CASSPTRGSETQYF
abundance: -; d_gene: -; j_gene: TRBJ2-3; v_gene: TRBV9; CDR3nt: TGTGCCAGCAGCGTACTTTGGGGAACCGGGAGTACAGATACGCAGTATTTT; CDR3aa: CASSVLWGTGSTDTQYF
abundance: -; d_gene: TRBD2; j_gene: TRBJ2-7; v_gene: TRBV6-5; CDR3nt: TGTGCCAGCAGTTACTCGAGGACTAGCGGTCCCTACGAGCAGTACTTC; CDR3aa: CASSYSRTSGPYEQYF
abundance: -; d_gene: -; j_gene: TRBJ1-5; v_gene: TRBV5-1; CDR3nt: TGCGCCAGCAGCTTGGGGGAGGGACGAAGCAATCAGCCCCAGCATTTT; CDR3aa: CASSLGEGRSNQPQHF
abundance: -; d_gene: -; j_gene: TRBJ2-1; v_gene: TRBV10-3; CDR3nt: TGTGCCATCAGGGCGGCAAACAATGAGCAGTTCTTC; CDR3aa: CAIRAANNEQFF
abundance: -; d_gene: TRBD2; j_gene: TRBJ2-3; v_gene: TRBV3-1/TRBV3-2; CDR3nt: TGTGCCAGCAGCCAATCGAAGCGGGGTAGCACAGATACGCAGTATTTT; CDR3aa: CASSQSKRGSTDTQYF
abundance: -; d_gene: -; j_gene: TRBJ2-1; v_gene: TRBV19; CDR3nt: TGTGCCAGTAGTCTCGGGACTGGTGGTTACAATGAGCAGTTCTTC; CDR3aa: CASSLGTGGYNEQFF
abundance: -; d_gene: -; j_gene: TRBJ1-1; v_gene: TRBV18; CDR3nt: TGTGCCAGCTCACCACCCCTGGCAGAGAACACTGAAGCTTTCTTT; CDR3aa: CASSPPLAENTEAFF
abundance: many; d_gene: TRBD1; j_gene: TRBJ2-7; v_gene: TRBV11-2; CDR3nt: TGTGCCAGCAGCTCAAGAGGGGACAGAACCACCTACGAGCAGTACTTC; CDR3aa: CASSSRGDRTTYEQYF
abundance: -; d_gene: TRBD1; j_gene: TRBJ2-1; v_gene: TRBV19; CDR3nt: TGTGCCAGTAGTATGAGGACAGGGGGGGGCAATGAGCAGTTCTTC; CDR3aa: CASSMRTGGGNEQFF
abundance: once; d_gene: TRBD2; j_gene: TRBJ2-2; v_gene: TRBV6-5; CDR3nt: TGTGCCAGCAGTTACTCGATAGCGGGAGAGACCGGGGAGCTGTTTTTT; CDR3aa: CASSYSIAGETGELFF
abundance: -; d_gene: -; j_gene: TRBJ2-5; v_gene: TRBV1; CDR3nt: TGCACCAGCAGCCACCCCGAATTAGCGGGAGCTGTCCAAGAGACCCAGTACTTC; CDR3aa: CTSSHPELAGAVQETQYF
abundance: -; d_gene: TRBD1; j_gene: TRBJ1-1; v_gene: TRBV2; CDR3nt: TGTGCCAGCAGCTACAGGGGGTCGGACACTGAAGCTTTCTTT; CDR3aa: CASSYRGSDTEAFF
abundance: -; d_gene: TRBD1; j_gene: TRBJ1-2; v_gene: TRBV7-9; CDR3nt: TGTGCCAGCAGCTTAGCGCTGGGGACAGCCCAAGGGATCTATGGCTACACCTTC; CDR3aa: CASSLALGTAQGIYGYTF
abundance: -; d_gene: TRBD1; j_gene: TRBJ1-2; v_gene: TRBV7-2; CDR3nt: TGTGCCAGCAGCTTAGTCGCAGGGGGGTATGGCTACACCTTC; CDR3aa: CASSLVAGGYGYTF
abundance: -; d_gene: -; j_gene: TRBJ2-3; v_gene: TRBV18; CDR3nt: TGTGCCAGCTCACCACAGGGGAATACGCAGTATTTT; CDR3aa: CASSPQGNTQYF
abundance: few; d_gene: TRBD2; j_gene: TRBJ2-1; v_gene: TRBV4-1; CDR3nt: TGCGCCAGCAGCCAAGTTAGAGGCGGGAGGGCCTACAATGAGCAGTTCTTC; CDR3aa: CASSQVRGGRAYNEQFF
abundance: -; d_gene: -; j_gene: TRBJ2-2; v_gene: TRBV3-1/TRBV3-2; CDR3nt: TGTGCCAGCAGCCACCGGGATCGGGTAGGCGGGGAGCTGTTTTTT; CDR3aa: CASSHRDRVGGELFF
abundance: few; d_gene: -; j_gene: TRBJ2-5; v_gene: TRBV4-1; CDR3nt: TGCGCCAGCAGCCAACCCTACAGGAAAGAGACCCAGTACTTC; CDR3aa: CASSQPYRKETQYF
abundance: -; d_gene: -; j_gene: TRBJ2-1; v_gene: TRBV21-1; CDR3nt: TGTGCCAGCAGCGGGACTTCTTACAATGAGCAGTTCTTC; CDR3aa: CASSGTSYNEQFF
abundance: -; d_gene: -; j_gene: TRBJ1-3; v_gene: TRBV5-4; CDR3nt: TGTGCCAGCAGCTTGGAACGGTCTTTTGGAAACACCATATATTTT; CDR3aa: CASSLERSFGNTIYF
abundance: -; d_gene: TRBD2; j_gene: TRBJ2-7; v_gene: TRBV24-1; CDR3nt: TGTGCCACCAGTGATTTGCGGGAGGAGGACGGTGGCTACGAGCAGTACTTC; CDR3aa: CATSDLREEDGGYEQYF
abundance: -; d_gene: -; j_gene: TRBJ2-5; v_gene: TRBV28; CDR3nt: TGTGCCAGCCTTAAGGGTGGGAGAACGTTATCAGAGACCCAGTACTTC; CDR3aa: CASLKGGRTLSETQYF
abundance: -; d_gene: -; j_gene: TRBJ2-1; v_gene: TRBV4-3; CDR3nt: TGCGCCAGCAGCCAAGACGACAGATACAATGAGCAGTTCTTC; CDR3aa: CASSQDDRYNEQFF
abundance: -; d_gene: -; j_gene: TRBJ2-7; v_gene: TRBV28; CDR3nt: TGTGCCAGCAGTTCTGGGGCCCCTTTGAACGAGCAGTACTTC; CDR3aa: CASSSGAPLNEQYF
abundance: -; d_gene: TRBD2; j_gene: TRBJ2-2; v_gene: TRBV9; CDR3nt: TGTGCCAGCAGCGTGGCGGGAGCGAACACCGGGGAGCTGTTTTTT; CDR3aa: CASSVAGANTGELFF
abundance: -; d_gene: TRBD1; j_gene: TRBJ1-4; v_gene: TRBV23-1; CDR3nt: TGCGCCAGCAGTCAGGGGGCCCGGGACAGCTTAACAACTAATGAAAAACTGTTTTTT; CDR3aa: CASSQGARDSLTTNEKLFF
abundance: -; d_gene: -; j_gene: TRBJ2-1; v_gene: TRBV2; CDR3nt: TGTGCCCTCATGGGGAGTCATTCCTACAATGAGCAGTTCTTC; CDR3aa: CALMGSHSYNEQFF
abundance: -; d_gene: -; j_gene: TRBJ2-7; v_gene: TRBV6-6; CDR3nt: TGTGCCAGCAGTCCCTGGACCCAGGGTGGTAACGAGCAGTACTTC; CDR3aa: CASSPWTQGGNEQYF
abundance: -; d_gene: -; j_gene: TRBJ2-7; v_gene: TRBV13; CDR3nt: TGTGCCAGCAGCTTAGGGTCTAGCACCTACTACGAGCAGTACTTC; CDR3aa: CASSLGSSTYYEQYF
abundance: -; d_gene: TRBD1; j_gene: TRBJ2-5; v_gene: TRBV9; CDR3nt: TGTGCCAGCAGCGTAGGGGGACAGCAAGAGACCCAGTACTTC; CDR3aa: CASSVGGQQETQYF
abundance: -; d_gene: TRBD2; j_gene: TRBJ2-3; v_gene: TRBV28; CDR3nt: TGTGCCAGCAGTTTAACTCCTAGCGGGAGCACAGATACGCAGTATTTT; CDR3aa: CASSLTPSGSTDTQYF
abundance: -; d_gene: -; j_gene: TRBJ2-7; v_gene: TRBV27; CDR3nt: TGTGCCAGCAGTATCGGGGTTAGGAGTCGGCAGTACTTC; CDR3aa: CASSIGVRSRQYF
abundance: -; d_gene: TRBD1; j_gene: TRBJ2-3; v_gene: TRBV30; CDR3nt: TGTGCCTGCCACCCCTCGACAGGGGGCACAGATACGCAGTATTTT; CDR3aa: CACHPSTGGTDTQYF
abundance: -; d_gene: -; j_gene: TRBJ2-7; v_gene: TRBV4-1; CDR3nt: TGCGCCAGCAGCCCAAGGGAGGCCCAGCCATACGAGCAGTACTTC; CDR3aa: CASSPREAQPYEQYF
abundance: -; d_gene: -; j_gene: TRBJ2-7; v_gene: TRBV30; CDR3nt: TGTGCCTGGAGCATATTGGGAGGTACCTACGAGCAGTACTTC; CDR3aa: CAWSILGGTYEQYF
abundance: few; d_gene: TRBD1; j_gene: TRBJ1-2; v_gene: TRBV27; CDR3nt: TGTGCCAGCAGTTCCGTCCTTCGGGACAGGGTCGGCTACACCTTC; CDR3aa: CASSSVLRDRVGYTF
abundance: -; d_gene: -; j_gene: TRBJ1-6; v_gene: TRBV2; CDR3nt: TGTGCCAGCAGTGTAACAGGAAGCTCCTATAATTCACCCCTCCACTTT; CDR3aa: CASSVTGSSYNSPLHF
abundance: -; d_gene: -; j_gene: TRBJ1-2; v_gene: TRBV24-1; CDR3nt: TGTGCCACCAGTGATTTTGCGGGTTTCGGTGGCTACACCTTC; CDR3aa: CATSDFAGFGGYTF
abundance: -; d_gene: TRBD1; j_gene: TRBJ2-7; v_gene: TRBV5-4; CDR3nt: TGTGCCAGCAGCACAGCCGGGACAGGGATCGAGCAGTACTTC; CDR3aa: CASSTAGTGIEQYF
abundance: -; d_gene: -; j_gene: TRBJ2-3; v_gene: TRBV28; CDR3nt: TGTGCCAGCAGTCCCATCCAGCGGGCCGGCACAGATACGCAGTATTTT; CDR3aa: CASSPIQRAGTDTQYF
abundance: once; d_gene: TRBD1; j_gene: TRBJ2-7; v_gene: TRBV18; CDR3nt: TGTGCCAGCTCACTCGGACAGGCCTCGTACCTCGAGCAGTACTTC; CDR3aa: CASSLGQASYLEQYF
abundance: -; d_gene: TRBD2; j_gene: TRBJ2-1; v_gene: TRBV28; CDR3nt: TGTGCCAGCACCCGGGGACTAGCGGGAGGGGGTTCTAGGAATGAGCAGTTCTTC; CDR3aa: CASTRGLAGGGSRNEQFF